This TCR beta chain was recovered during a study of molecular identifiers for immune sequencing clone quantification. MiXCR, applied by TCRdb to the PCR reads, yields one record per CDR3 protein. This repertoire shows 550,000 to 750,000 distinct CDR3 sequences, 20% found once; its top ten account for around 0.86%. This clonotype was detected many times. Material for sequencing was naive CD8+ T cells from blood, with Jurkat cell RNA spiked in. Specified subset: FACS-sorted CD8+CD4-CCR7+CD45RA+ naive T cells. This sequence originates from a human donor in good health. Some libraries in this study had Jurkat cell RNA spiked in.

The CDR3 region has the DNA TGTGCCACGACGAGTTCAGATACGCAGTATTTT. It codes for CATTSSDTQYF. The chain has TRBV19 and TRBJ2-3, with D hard to call. CDR3 size: 11 residues. With 10 bases removed from V and 4 bases from J, the gap between germline ends came to 9 bases. Germline V gene lookup returns CDR1 LNHDA and CDR2 SQIVND (reference sequence).